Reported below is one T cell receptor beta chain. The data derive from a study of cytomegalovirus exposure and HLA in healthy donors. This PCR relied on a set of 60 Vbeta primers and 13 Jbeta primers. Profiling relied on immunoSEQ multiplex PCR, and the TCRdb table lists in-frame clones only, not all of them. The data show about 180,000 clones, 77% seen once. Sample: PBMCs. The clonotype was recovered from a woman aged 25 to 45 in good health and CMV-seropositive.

CDR3 sequence reads: CASSWGQNQPQHF. CDR3 sequence (DNA): TGTGCCAGCAGTTGGGGACAGAATCAGCCCCAGCATTTT. The chain links TRBV25-1 to TRBJ1-5, with TRBD1 matching over 7 bases. The CDR3 contains 13 residues. Germline V gene sequence: CDR1 MGHDK, CDR2 SYGVNS. The J segment lost 4 bases and the V segment lost 5 bases, leaving 2 bases of the junction unmatched. The full variable domain, rest sourced from reference TRBV25-1 and TRBJ1-5, is EADIYQTPRYLVIGTGKKITLECSQTMGHDKMYWYQQDPGMELHLIHYSYGVNSTEKGDLSSESTVSRIRTEHFPLTLESARPSHTSQYLCASSWGQNQPQHFGDGTRLSIL.